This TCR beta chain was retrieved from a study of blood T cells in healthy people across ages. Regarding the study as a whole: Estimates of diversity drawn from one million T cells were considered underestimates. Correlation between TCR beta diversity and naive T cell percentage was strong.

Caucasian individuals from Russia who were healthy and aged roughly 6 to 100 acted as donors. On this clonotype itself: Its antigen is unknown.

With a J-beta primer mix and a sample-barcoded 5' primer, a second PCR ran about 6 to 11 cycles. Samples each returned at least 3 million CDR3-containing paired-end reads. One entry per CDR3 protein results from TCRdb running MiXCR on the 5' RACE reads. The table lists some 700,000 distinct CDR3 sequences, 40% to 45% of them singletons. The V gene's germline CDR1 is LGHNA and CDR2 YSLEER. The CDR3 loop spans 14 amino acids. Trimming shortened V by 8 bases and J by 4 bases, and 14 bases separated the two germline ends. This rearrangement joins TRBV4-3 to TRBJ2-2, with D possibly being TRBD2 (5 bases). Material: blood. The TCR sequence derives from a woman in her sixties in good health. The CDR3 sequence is CASSISRGTGELFF. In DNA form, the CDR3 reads TGCGCCAGCTCTATCAGCCGGGGCACCGGGGAGCTGTTTTTT.